This TCR beta chain came from a study of blood T cell repertoires in COVID-19. Germline loops: CDR1 SGHTA, CDR2 FQGNSA. Trimming removed 5 bases at V and 6 bases at J, with 11 bases between. This CDR3 region has 13 residues. Data came from immunoSEQ multiplex PCR; TCRdb stores just in-frame clones and leaves some out. The repertoire consists of 190,000 or so clones, with roughly four fifths occurring once and the leading ten covering approximately 6.9%. The V and J genes are TRBV7-2 and TRBJ2-1; D is possibly TRBD2 (5 bases). Sequencing was performed on peripheral blood. The clonotype comes from a human donor with acute or convalescent COVID-19. The donor label of this sample is uncertain. CDR3 bases: TGTGCCAGCAGCCACACTAGTACCAATGAGCAGTTCTTC. Residues: CASSHTSTNEQFF.